This T cell receptor beta chain was identified in a study of T-cell memory formation after mild COVID-19. The CDR3 has 16 residues. The germline V gene encodes CDR1 SEHNR and CDR2 FQNEAQ (reference sequence). The V and J ends lost 4 bases and 3 bases, in that order; junction bases with no gene match: 11. General study results and limits: A second wave expanding day 15 to 37 was CD4+-biased; contracting clones were balanced. Contracting CD8+ clones were enriched in EMRA, CD4+ mainly in CM and EM.

Points on this clonotype: Its antigen is not known.

UMIs and sample barcodes were carried by the TCR alpha and TCR beta cDNA libraries that 5'RACE produced using constant-segment primers. Via MiXCR, TCRdb re-called the 5' RACE reads, giving one row per CDR3 protein. The sample has roughly 610,000 distinct CDR3 sequences, around 15% seen once. The sequencing input was PBMCs or a T cell subset sorted from them (not recorded which). The clonotype comes from an adult woman who had mild COVID-19 (a few samples of this study predate the infection). Cell type and time point are not known. V is TRBV7-9 and J is TRBJ2-7; 8 bases are a match to TRBD2. CDR3 sequence: CASSSDDGTRDYEQYF. As DNA, the CDR3 is TGTGCCAGCAGCTCTGATGACGGGACTAGAGACTACGAGCAGTACTTC.